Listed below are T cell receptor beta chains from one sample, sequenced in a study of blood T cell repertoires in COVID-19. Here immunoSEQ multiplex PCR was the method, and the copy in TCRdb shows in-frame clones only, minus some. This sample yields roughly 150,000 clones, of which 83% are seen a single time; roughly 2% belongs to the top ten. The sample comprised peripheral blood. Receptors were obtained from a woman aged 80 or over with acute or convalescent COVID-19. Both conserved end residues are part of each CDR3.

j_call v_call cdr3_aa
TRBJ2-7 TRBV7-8 CASSSLINDRGNEQYF
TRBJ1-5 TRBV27 CASSSTGTVNQPQHF
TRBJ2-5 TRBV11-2 CASSLARDTLGETQYF
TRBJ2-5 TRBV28 CASSFSGGGQETQYF
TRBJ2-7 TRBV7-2 CASSSSGTGYEQYF
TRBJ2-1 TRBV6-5 CASSQDRGRQFF
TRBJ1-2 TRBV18 CASSPDTSTGYTF
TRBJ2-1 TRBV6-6 CASSYRRTGSNEQFF
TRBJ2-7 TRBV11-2 CASSAHAGGVDEQYF
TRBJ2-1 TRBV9 CASSGRDRTYNEQFF
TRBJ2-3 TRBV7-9 CASSLITSGGGTDTQYF
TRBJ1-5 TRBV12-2 CASRLDSGTPIQPQHF
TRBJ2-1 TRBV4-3 CASSQGTGVISEQFF
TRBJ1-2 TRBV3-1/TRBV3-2 CASSQGNRGTNYGYTF
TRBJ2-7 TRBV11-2 CASSFRDRFYEQYF
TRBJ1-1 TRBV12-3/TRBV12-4 CASSLTGGSEAFF
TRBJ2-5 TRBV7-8 CASSFEVQETQYF
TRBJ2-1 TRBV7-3 CASSPGGLAGVEQFF
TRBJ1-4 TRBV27 CASSLSNRGVSSEKLFF
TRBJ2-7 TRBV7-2 CASSSSSYEQYF
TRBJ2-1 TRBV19 CASSAGTGGSYNEQFF
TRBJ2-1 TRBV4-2 CASSQGDSGVYNEQFF
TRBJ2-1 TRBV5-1 CASSPGEAYNEQFF
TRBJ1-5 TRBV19 CASSANRDRGQPQHF
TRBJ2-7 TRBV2 CASSVGGQGGREQYF
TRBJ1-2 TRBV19 CASSPRGGPNYGYTF